This entry describes one T cell receptor (beta chain). Its matching antigen is unknown. Produced via immunoSEQ multiplex PCR; TCRdb's table is partial and in-frame only. The table has around 320,000 clones, around 83% seen once. The record originates from a study of Ad26.COV2.S vaccination and SARS-CoV-2 variants. Points from the study as a whole: Total T cell responses were possibly underestimated by TCR breadth and depth analyses.

Sample treatment: some 20 received Ad26.COV2.S at low or high dose, single or two shots; roughly five received placebo; per-sample allocation not given. On day 63 after the first injection, vaccine and placebo recipients gave samples. An Ad26 vector carrying the Wuhan-strain SARS-CoV-2 spike served as the vaccine. The V gene lost 0 bases and the J gene lost 2 bases, with 14 bases spanning the gap. Germline V lookup: CDR1 GTSNPN, CDR2 SVGIG (reference sequence). The length of the CDR3 is 15 residues. The TCR was taken from a person aged 18 to 65 who received the Ad26.COV2.S COVID-19 vaccine or a placebo. The V call is TRBV30, the J call TRBJ2-7; the D gene is possibly TRBD2 (6 bases). The input for sequencing was peripheral blood, taken in a trial of Ad26.COV2.S vaccine versus placebo. DNA of the CDR3: TGTGCCTGGAGTGTAGGCGGGGCCACGGCCTACGAGCAGTACTTC. The encoded protein is CAWSVGGATAYEQYF.